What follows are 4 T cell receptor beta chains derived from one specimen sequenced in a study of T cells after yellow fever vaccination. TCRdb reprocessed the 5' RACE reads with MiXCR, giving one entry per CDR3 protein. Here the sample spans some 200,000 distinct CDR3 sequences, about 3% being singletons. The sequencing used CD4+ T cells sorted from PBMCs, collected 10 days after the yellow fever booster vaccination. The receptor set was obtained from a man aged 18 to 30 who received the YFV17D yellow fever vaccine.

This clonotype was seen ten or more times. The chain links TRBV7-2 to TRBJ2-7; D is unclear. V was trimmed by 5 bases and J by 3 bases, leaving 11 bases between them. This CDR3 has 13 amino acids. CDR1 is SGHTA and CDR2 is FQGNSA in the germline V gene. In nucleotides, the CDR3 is TGTGCCAGCAGCCGCGAATCGAGCTACGAGCAGTACGTC. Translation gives CASSRESSYEQYV.

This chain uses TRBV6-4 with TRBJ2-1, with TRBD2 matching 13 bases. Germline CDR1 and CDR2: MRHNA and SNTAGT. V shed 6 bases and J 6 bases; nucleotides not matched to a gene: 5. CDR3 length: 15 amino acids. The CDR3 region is CASSVGLAGANEQFF. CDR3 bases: TGTGCCAGCAGCGTTGGACTAGCGGGGGCCAATGAGCAGTTCTTC.

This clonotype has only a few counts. This chain's CDR3 is CAISPSGGRDYGYTF. CDR3 sequence (DNA): TGTGCCATCAGTCCATCCGGGGGGAGGGACTATGGCTACACCTTC. The chain combines TRBV10-3 with TRBJ1-2, with TRBD1 as a possible D gene (5 bases). The CDR3 has 15 residues. Germline V gives CDR1 ENHRY, CDR2 SYGVKD. V gave up 5 bases and J gave up 3 bases, with 16 bases separating them.

The CDR3 sequence: CASSQVPGGDQPQHF. The DNA for the CDR3 is TGTGCCAGCAGTCAAGTCCCTGGGGGGGATCAGCCCCAGCATTTT. The V call is TRBV28, the J call TRBJ1-5; D may be TRBD1 (5 bases). CDR3 size: 15 residues. The germline V gene encodes CDR1 MDHEN and CDR2 SYDVKM. V was trimmed by 5 bases and J by 5 bases, leaving 16 bases between them.